These 26 T cell receptor beta chains originate from one sample sequenced in a study of T cell responses to AZD1222 COVID-19 vaccine. The repertoire was sequenced with immunoSEQ multiplex PCR; TCRdb's copy has only in-frame clones and lacks some. The data show about 180,000 clones, about 90% seen once. Material: peripheral blood, obtained 28 days after the second AZD1222 dose. The receptors here all came from an adult who received the AZD1222 COVID-19 vaccine.

This chain links TRBV2 with TRBJ2-7; either TRBD1 or TRBD2 may fit D (5 bases each). Germline CDR1 is SNHLY and CDR2 is FYNNEI. The CDR3 spans 11 residues. The ends were cut back, 6 bases at V and 4 bases at J, with 7 bases in the middle. CDR3 sequence: CASRRGYEQYF. CDR3 DNA sequence: TGTGCCAGCAGGAGGGGTTACGAGCAGTACTTC.

This chain connects TRBV7-9 to TRBJ1-3; no reliable D call. The CDR3 spans 16 residues. V lost 3 bases and J 2 bases, leaving 14 bases between the germline ends. The germline V gene encodes CDR1 SEHNR and CDR2 FQNEAQ (reference sequence). In DNA form, the CDR3 reads TGTGCCAGCAGCTTGTCGGCCCCAGACACTGGAAACACCATATATTTT. This sequence encodes CASSLSAPDTGNTIYF. Based on the CDR3 plus reference TRBV7-9 and TRBJ1-3, the full variable domain is DTGVSQNPRHKITKRGQNVTFRCDPISEHNRLYWYRQTLGQGPEFLTYFQNEAQLEKSRLLSDRFSAERPKGSFSTLEIQRTEQGDSAMYLCASSLSAPDTGNTIYFGEGSWLTVV.

The V call is TRBV7-6, the J call TRBJ1-4, with TRBD1 as a possible D gene (5 bases). V was trimmed by 1 base and J by 5 bases, leaving 11 bases between them. This CDR3 has 15 amino acids. The germline V gene encodes CDR1 SGHVS and CDR2 FNYEAQ. CDR3 in amino acids: CASSLEAGLNEKLFF. CDR3 coding DNA: TGTGCCAGCAGCTTAGAAGCAGGGTTGAATGAAAAACTGTTTTTT.

This chain joins TRBV9 and TRBJ2-7; no clear D. The CDR3 spans 13 residues. Per the germline V gene, CDR1 is SGDLS and CDR2 is YYNGEE. Trimming stripped 0 bases from V and 6 bases from J, with 10 bases between. The DNA for the CDR3 is TGTGCCAGCAGCGTAGGACCCTTGGGCGAGCAGTACTTC. Its protein is CASSVGPLGEQYF.

The V and J genes are TRBV4-1 and TRBJ2-1; 9 bases fit TRBD2. Germline V gives CDR1 MGHRA, CDR2 YSYEKL. The trim removed 1 base at V and 10 bases at J, leaving 8 bases unmatched. The CDR3 extends over 15 amino acids. In nucleotides, the CDR3 is TGCGCCAGCAGCCAAGTTTGGCTAGCGGGGAACGAGCAGTTCTTC. Translation: CASSQVWLAGNEQFF.

This clone occurred once. This sequence joins TRBV27 and TRBJ2-4; D possibly corresponds to TRBD1 (5 bases). CDR1 is MNHEY, CDR2 SMNVEV, per germline (reference sequence). V lost 6 bases and J 1 base, leaving 16 bases between the germline ends. The length of the CDR3 is 16 residues. The CDR3 loop reads CASSTTVKGAKNIQYF. The CDR3 DNA reads TGTGCCAGCAGCACTACGGTCAAGGGGGCCAAAAACATTCAGTACTTC.

The chain is built from TRBV15 and TRBJ2-7; 7 positions match TRBD1. Germline V CDR1 and CDR2: LNHNV, YYDKDF (reference sequence). The V segment lost 3 bases and the J segment 5 bases; nucleotides outside the gene matches: 4. The CDR3 runs 13 residues. CDR3 amino acids: CATSRGQKDEQYF. CDR3 coding DNA: TGTGCCACCAGCAGGGGACAGAAGGACGAGCAGTACTTC.

This clone was seen a single time. The chain uses TRBV3-1 (or the pseudogene TRBV3-2) and TRBJ1-2; no clear D gene. Germline lookup yields CDR1 LGHDT and CDR2 YNNKEL (reference sequence). Trimming left V 1 base short and J 0 bases short, with 6 bases between. This CDR3 is 14 amino acids long. CDR3 nucleotides: TGTGCCAGCAGCCAAGGGCAGACTAACTATGGCTACACCTTC. It encodes CASSQGQTNYGYTF.

The V call is TRBV10-3, the J call TRBJ2-7; no definite D call. The CDR3 covers 13 residues. V lost 10 bases and J 2 bases, leaving 15 bases between the germline ends. Germline lookup yields CDR1 ENHRY and CDR2 SYGVKD. DNA of the CDR3: TGTGCCACCGCGTTCCAGGCGGCCTACGAGCAGTACTTC. Its translation: CATAFQAAYEQYF.

The CDR3 is CASSKGGRQAYYGYTF. The CDR3 coding sequence is TGTGCCAGCAGCAAAGGTGGGAGACAGGCATACTATGGCTACACCTTC. The J gene is TRBJ1-2, the V gene TRBV21-1; the table names TRBD1, a call not compared with the DNA. TRBV21-1 is given as a pseudogene. The CDR3 is 16 amino acids.

The chain employs TRBV6-1 and TRBJ1-1; 8 positions agree with TRBD1. CDR1 is MNHNS and CDR2 is SASEGT in the germline V gene. This CDR3 comprises 15 residues. V was pared by 2 bases and J by 0 bases, with 2 bases of the junction left unmatched. In DNA, the CDR3 is TGTGCCAGCAGTGAACAGGGGGCATTGAACACTGAAGCTTTCTTT. This sequence encodes CASSEQGALNTEAFF.

The V call is TRBV3-1 (or the pseudogene TRBV3-2), the J call TRBJ2-3; TRBD2 matches at 8 bases. CDR1 is LGHDT, CDR2 YNNKEL, per germline (reference sequence). Germline trimming cut 0 bases from V and 1 base from J; bases unmatched to any gene: 3. The CDR3 covers 16 residues. DNA of the CDR3: TGTGCCAGCAGCCAAGACCCAGCGGGGGGCACAGATACGCAGTATTTT. Protein sequence: CASSQDPAGGTDTQYF.

The CDR3 DNA is TGCGCCAGCAGCCAAGGCACAGGAGAAGAGACCCAGTACTTC. It codes for CASSQGTGEETQYF. The V call is TRBV4-1, the J call TRBJ2-5, with D possibly TRBD1 on 5 matching bases. The CDR3 is 14 residues long. The germline V gene encodes CDR1 MGHRA and CDR2 YSYEKL. The germline V and J ends were trimmed by 1 base and 3 bases, with 9 bases remaining between them.

V is TRBV18 and J is TRBJ2-2, with 10 bases identical to TRBD1. V dropped 6 bases and J dropped 4; count of bases not matched to a gene: 5. Germline V gene sequence: CDR1 KGHSH, CDR2 LQKENI. The length of the CDR3 is 15 residues. This CDR3 is CASSWGQGTTGELFF. The DNA for the CDR3 is TGTGCCAGCTCGTGGGGACAGGGGACCACCGGGGAGCTGTTTTTT.

The chain carries TRBV27 and TRBJ2-7; no definite D call. Trimming cost V 0 bases and J 4 bases, with 16 bases left between them. The CDR3 extends over 16 amino acids. CDR1 and CDR2 from the germline V gene are MNHEY and SMNVEV (reference sequence). In DNA, the CDR3 is TGTGCCAGCAGTTTATCGAGGCGTTCGTTGTATTACGAGCAGTACTTC. Amino acid sequence: CASSLSRRSLYYEQYF.

The chain combines TRBV16 with TRBJ2-7, with TRBD1 matching 8 bases. CDR1 and CDR2 from the germline V gene are KGHSY and FQNENV. The junction had 16 bases not matched to a gene; V was cut back by 1 base and J by 5 bases. The CDR3 loop spans 18 amino acids. CDR3 in amino acids: CASSQWKRGTGSTHEQYF. CDR3 nucleotides: TGTGCCAGCAGCCAATGGAAAAGAGGGACAGGATCTACCCACGAGCAGTACTTC.

The chain links TRBV6-2 or TRBV6-3 to TRBJ1-2; no clear D gene. Germline lookup yields CDR1 MNHEY and CDR2 SVGEGT. The V end lost 2 bases, the J end lost 9 bases, and 10 bases lay between the germline ends. The length of the CDR3 is 12 residues. The CDR3 nucleotides are TGTGCCAGCAGTTACGAAGGGTACCGCTACACCTTC. Translating it yields CASSYEGYRYTF.

This clone was seen once. This chain joins TRBV6-5 and TRBJ1-3; D not certain. Germline V gene lookup returns CDR1 MNHEY and CDR2 SVGAGI. Trimming shortened V by 6 bases and J by 2 bases, and 14 bases separated the two germline ends. CDR3 size: 15 residues. CDR3 in amino acids: CASSEFEGAGNTIYF. The CDR3 DNA is TGTGCCAGCAGCGAGTTCGAGGGAGCTGGAAACACCATATATTTT.

The V gene is TRBV30, the J gene TRBJ1-3; D might be TRBD1 (5 bases). V was shortened by 1 base and J by 1 base, with 5 bases between the two germline ends. This CDR3 contains 13 residues. CDR1 is GTSNPN, CDR2 SVGIG, per germline (reference sequence). In DNA form, the CDR3 reads TGTGCCTGGAGTGGACAGTCTGGAAACACCATATATTTT. This sequence encodes CAWSGQSGNTIYF.

This clone appeared a single time. This chain links TRBV4-2 with TRBJ2-5, with 8 bases matching TRBD1. Trimming took 1 base from V and 5 from J; bases not matched to a gene: 9. The germline V gene has CDR1 LGHNA and CDR2 YNFKEQ. The CDR3 contains 16 residues. The CDR3 DNA is TGTGCCAGCAGCCAAGCAGGGGGCGGCGTAGGGGAGACCCAGTACTTC. Translating gives CASSQAGGGVGETQYF.

The gene calls are TRBV30 and TRBJ1-6, with 7 nucleotides matching TRBD1. This CDR3 contains 13 residues. CDR1 GTSNPN and CDR2 SVGIG come from the germline V gene (reference sequence). The trim removed 3 bases at V and 10 bases at J, leaving 6 bases unmatched. The CDR3 here is CAWRDRNGSPLHF. CDR3 bases: TGTGCCTGGAGGGACAGGAATGGATCACCCCTCCACTTT.

The rearrangement links TRBV18 to TRBJ2-5; 9 bases agree with TRBD1. In germline, CDR1 is KGHSH, CDR2 LQKENI. The CDR3 runs to 17 residues. V lost 4 bases to trimming and J lost 5 bases; unmatched junction nucleotides: 14. As DNA, the CDR3 is TGTGCCAGCTCACGCACGGCCGACGGGGACAGGGCTGAGACCCAGTACTTC. Its translation is CASSRTADGDRAETQYF.

CDR3 sequence (DNA): TGTGCCAGCAGCGTAGGAGCGGGGGGTTCAAGGACCCAGTACTTC. Protein: CASSVGAGGSRTQYF. The chain combines TRBV9 with TRBJ2-5, with TRBD2 matching over 9 bases. The CDR3 extends over 15 amino acids. J gave up 7 bases and V 0 bases, and 7 bases lay outside the gene matches. CDR1 SGDLS and CDR2 YYNGEE come from the germline V gene.

The chain employs TRBV29-1 and TRBJ2-3, with 7 nucleotides matching TRBD2. Germline lookup yields CDR1 SQVTM and CDR2 ANQGSEA. The CDR3 sequence is 13 residues long. J was trimmed by 2 bases and V by 8 bases; bases with no gene match: 7. The CDR3 coding sequence is TGCAGCAATAAGCGGGATTCCACAGATACGCAGTATTTT. This sequence encodes CSNKRDSTDTQYF.

This clone was counted a few times. The rearrangement joins TRBV6-5 to TRBJ2-1, with unresolved D. In germline, CDR1 is MNHEY, CDR2 SVGAGI. There are 12 residues in the CDR3. Trimming removed 6 bases from V and 8 bases from J, with 11 bases in between. The CDR3, as DNA: TGTGCCAGCAGCCTACGGAACTATGAGCAGTTCTTC. Its translation: CASSLRNYEQFF.

The chain links TRBV6-4 to TRBJ2-1; 10 nucleotides match TRBD1. Losses at the gene ends were 6 bases for V and 8 bases for J; bases not matched to a gene: 7. Per germline, CDR1 MRHNA and CDR2 SNTAGT. This CDR3 contains 14 residues. The CDR3 protein is CASSRDRGSDEQFF. CDR3 DNA sequence: TGTGCCAGCAGCCGGGACAGGGGATCCGATGAGCAGTTCTTC.